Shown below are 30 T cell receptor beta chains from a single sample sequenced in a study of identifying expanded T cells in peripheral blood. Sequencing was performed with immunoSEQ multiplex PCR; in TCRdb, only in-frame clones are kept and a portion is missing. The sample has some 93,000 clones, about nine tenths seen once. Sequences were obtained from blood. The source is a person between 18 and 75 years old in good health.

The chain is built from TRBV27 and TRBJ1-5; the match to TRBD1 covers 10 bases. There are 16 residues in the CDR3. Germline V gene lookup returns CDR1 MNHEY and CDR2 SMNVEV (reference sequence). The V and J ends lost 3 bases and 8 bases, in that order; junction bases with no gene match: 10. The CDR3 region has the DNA TGTGCCAGCAGTTTCCTACCCTTGGGACAGGGGAAGCCCCAGCATTTT. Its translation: CASSFLPLGQGKPQHF.

This chain's CDR3 is CASSFQGASGNTIYF. CDR3 nucleotides: TGTGCCAGCAGTTTTCAGGGGGCTTCTGGAAACACCATATATTTT. The chain has TRBV9 and TRBJ1-3; TRBD1 matches at 8 bases. J gave up 1 base and V 5 bases, and 5 bases lay outside the gene matches. Germline loops: CDR1 SGDLS, CDR2 YYNGEE. The CDR3 length is 15 residues.

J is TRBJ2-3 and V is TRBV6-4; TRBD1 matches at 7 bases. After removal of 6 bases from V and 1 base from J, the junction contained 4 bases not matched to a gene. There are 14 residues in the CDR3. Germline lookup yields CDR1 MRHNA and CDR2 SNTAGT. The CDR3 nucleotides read TGTGCCAGCAGCAGACAGGGCGGCACAGATACGCAGTATTTT. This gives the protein CASSRQGGTDTQYF.

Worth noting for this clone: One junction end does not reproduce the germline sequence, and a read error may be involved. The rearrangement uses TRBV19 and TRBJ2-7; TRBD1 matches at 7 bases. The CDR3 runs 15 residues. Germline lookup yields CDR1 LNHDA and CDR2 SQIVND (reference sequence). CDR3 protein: CASSVDREPPYEQYF. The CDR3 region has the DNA TGTGCCAGTAGTGTAGACAGGGAACCTCCCTACGAGCAGTACTTC.

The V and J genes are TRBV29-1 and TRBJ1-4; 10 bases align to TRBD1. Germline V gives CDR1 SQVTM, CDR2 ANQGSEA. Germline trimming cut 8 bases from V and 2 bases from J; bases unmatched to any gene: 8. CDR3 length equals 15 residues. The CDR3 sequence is CSTWTGGETNEKLFF. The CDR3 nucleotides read TGCAGCACATGGACAGGGGGTGAGACTAATGAAAAACTGTTTTTT.

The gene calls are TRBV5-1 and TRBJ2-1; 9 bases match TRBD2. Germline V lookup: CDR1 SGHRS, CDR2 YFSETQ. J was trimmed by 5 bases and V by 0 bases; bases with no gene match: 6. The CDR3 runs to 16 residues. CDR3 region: CASSLEGGGAHNEQFF. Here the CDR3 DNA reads TGCGCCAGCAGCTTGGAAGGCGGGGGGGCCCACAATGAGCAGTTCTTC.

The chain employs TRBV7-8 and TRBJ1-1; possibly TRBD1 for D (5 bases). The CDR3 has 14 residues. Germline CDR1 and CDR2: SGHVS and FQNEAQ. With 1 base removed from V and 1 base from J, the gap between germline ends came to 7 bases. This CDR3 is CASSLGGENTEAFF. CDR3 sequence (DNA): TGTGCCAGCAGCTTAGGAGGGGAGAACACTGAAGCTTTCTTT.

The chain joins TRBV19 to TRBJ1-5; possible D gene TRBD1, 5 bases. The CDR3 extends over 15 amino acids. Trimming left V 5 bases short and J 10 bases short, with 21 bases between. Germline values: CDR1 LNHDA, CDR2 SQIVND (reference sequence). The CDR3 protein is CASSAGTGGALPQHF. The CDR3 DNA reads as TGTGCCAGTAGTGCGGGGACGGGCGGGGCCTTACCCCAGCATTTT.

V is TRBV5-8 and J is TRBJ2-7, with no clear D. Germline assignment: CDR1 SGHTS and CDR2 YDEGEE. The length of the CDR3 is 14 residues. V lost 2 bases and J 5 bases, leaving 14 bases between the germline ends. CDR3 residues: CASSLSLGPNEQYF. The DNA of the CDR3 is TGTGCCAGCAGCTTAAGTCTCGGTCCCAACGAGCAGTACTTC.

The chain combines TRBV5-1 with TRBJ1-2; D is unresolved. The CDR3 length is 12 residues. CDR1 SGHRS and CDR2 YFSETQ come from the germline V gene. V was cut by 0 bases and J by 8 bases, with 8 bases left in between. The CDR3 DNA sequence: TGCGCCAGCAGCTTGGGGCAGGAGGGCTACACCTTC. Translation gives CASSLGQEGYTF.

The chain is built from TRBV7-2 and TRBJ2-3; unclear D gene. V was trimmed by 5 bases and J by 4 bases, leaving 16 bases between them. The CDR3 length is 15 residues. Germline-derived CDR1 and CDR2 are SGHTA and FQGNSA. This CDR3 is CASSPKVPLPDTQYF. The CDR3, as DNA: TGTGCCAGCAGCCCCAAAGTACCCCTGCCAGATACGCAGTATTTT.

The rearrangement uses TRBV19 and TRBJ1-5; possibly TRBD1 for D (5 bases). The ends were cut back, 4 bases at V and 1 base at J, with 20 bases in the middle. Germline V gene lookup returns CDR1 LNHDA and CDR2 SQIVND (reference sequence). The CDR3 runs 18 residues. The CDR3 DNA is TGTGCCAGTAGTACCCCACTGGCGCCGGGGGGGAGCAATCAGCCCCAGCATTTT. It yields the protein CASSTPLAPGGSNQPQHF.

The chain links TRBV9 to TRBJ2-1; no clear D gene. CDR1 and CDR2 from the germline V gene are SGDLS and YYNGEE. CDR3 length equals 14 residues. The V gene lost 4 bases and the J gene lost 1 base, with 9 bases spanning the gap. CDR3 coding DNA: TGTGCCAGCAGCCCCCACCCTTCCTACAATGAGCAGTTCTTC. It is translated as CASSPHPSYNEQFF.

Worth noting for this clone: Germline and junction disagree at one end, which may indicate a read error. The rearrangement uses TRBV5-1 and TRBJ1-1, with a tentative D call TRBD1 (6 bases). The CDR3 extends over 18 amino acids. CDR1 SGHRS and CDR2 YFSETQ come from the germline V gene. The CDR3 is CASTLRESSGGQVSEAFF. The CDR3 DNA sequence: TGCGCCAGCACCTTGAGGGAATCCAGTGGGGGGCAAGTCTCTGAAGCTTTCTTT.

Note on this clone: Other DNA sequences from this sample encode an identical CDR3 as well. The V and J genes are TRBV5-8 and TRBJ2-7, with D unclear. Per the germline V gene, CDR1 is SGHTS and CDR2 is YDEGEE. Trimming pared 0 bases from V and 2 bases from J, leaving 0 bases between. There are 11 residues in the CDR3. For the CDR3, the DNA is TGTGCCAGCAGCTTGGCCTACGAGCAGTACTTC. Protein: CASSLAYEQYF.

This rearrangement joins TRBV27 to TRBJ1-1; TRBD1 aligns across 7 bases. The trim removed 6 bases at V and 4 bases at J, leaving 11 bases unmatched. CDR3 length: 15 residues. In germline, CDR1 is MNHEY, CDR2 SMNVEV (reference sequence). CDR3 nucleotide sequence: TGTGCCAGCAGCCGTCCGACAGGGAGGGCCACTGAAGCTTTCTTT. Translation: CASSRPTGRATEAFF.

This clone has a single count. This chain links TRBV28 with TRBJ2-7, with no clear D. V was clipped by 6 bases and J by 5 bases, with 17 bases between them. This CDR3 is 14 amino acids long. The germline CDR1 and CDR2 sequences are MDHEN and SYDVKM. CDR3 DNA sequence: TGTGCCAGCAGCCGGCTTCGACAATCCGACGAGCAGTACTTC. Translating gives CASSRLRQSDEQYF.

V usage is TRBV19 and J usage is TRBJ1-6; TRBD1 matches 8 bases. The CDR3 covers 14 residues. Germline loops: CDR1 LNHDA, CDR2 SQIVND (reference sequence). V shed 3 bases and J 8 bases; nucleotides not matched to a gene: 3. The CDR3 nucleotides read TGTGCCAGTAGTATCCAGGGGGCTTATTCACCCCTCCACTTT. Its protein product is CASSIQGAYSPLHF.

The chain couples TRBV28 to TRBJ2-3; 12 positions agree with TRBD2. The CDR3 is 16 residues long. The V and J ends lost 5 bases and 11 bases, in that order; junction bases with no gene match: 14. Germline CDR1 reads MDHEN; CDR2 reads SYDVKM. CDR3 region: CASSSRSSGRGVKQYF. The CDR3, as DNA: TGTGCCAGCAGTAGTAGGTCTAGCGGGAGGGGAGTGAAGCAGTATTTT.

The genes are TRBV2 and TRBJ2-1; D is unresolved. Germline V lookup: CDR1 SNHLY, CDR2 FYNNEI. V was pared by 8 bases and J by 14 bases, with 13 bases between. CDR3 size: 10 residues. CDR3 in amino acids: CASGPVAEFF. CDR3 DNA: TGTGCCAGCGGGCCGGTCGCCGAGTTCTTC.

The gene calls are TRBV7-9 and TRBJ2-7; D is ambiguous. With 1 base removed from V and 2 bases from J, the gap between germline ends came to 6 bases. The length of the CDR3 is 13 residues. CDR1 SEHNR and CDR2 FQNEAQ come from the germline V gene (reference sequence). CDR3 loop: CASSLDATYEQYF. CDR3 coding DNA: TGTGCCAGCAGCTTAGACGCCACCTACGAGCAGTACTTC.

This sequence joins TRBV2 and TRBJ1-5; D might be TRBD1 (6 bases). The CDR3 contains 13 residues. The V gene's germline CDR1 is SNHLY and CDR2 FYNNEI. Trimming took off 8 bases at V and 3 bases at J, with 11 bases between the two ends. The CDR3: CASVQGNNQPQHF. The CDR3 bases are TGTGCCAGCGTCCAGGGGAACAATCAGCCCCAGCATTTT.

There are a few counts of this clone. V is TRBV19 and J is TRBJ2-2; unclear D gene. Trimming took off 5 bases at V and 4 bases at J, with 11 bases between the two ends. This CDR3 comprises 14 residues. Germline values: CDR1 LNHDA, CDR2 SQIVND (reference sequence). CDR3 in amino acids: CASSGTDVTGELFF. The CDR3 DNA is TGTGCCAGTAGTGGTACAGACGTCACCGGGGAGCTGTTTTTT.

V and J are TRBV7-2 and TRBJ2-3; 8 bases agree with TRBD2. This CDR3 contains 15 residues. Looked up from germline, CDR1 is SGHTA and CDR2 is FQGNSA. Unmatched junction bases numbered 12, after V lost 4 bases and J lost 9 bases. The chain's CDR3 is CASSYAGAGGRTQYF. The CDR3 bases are TGTGCCAGCAGCTACGCCGGGGCGGGAGGCCGCACGCAGTATTTT.

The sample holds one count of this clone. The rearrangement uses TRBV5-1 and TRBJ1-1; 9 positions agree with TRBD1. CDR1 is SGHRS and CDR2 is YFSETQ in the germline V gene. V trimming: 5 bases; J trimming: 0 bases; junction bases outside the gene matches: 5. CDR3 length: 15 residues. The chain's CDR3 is CASRDRGPMNTEAFF. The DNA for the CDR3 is TGCGCCAGCAGGGACAGGGGACCTATGAACACTGAAGCTTTCTTT. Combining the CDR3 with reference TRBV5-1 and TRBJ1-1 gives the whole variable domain KAGVTQTPRYLIKTRGQQVTLSCSPISGHRSVSWYQQTPGQGLQFLFEYFSETQRNKGNFPGRFSGRQFSNSRSEMNVSTLELGDSALYLCASRDRGPMNTEAFFGQGTRLTVV.

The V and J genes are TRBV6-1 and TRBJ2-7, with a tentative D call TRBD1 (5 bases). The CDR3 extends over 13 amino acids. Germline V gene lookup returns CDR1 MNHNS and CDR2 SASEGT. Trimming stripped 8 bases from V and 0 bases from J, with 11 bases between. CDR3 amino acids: CASDSRASYEQYF. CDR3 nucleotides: TGTGCCAGCGACTCCAGGGCCTCCTACGAGCAGTACTTC.

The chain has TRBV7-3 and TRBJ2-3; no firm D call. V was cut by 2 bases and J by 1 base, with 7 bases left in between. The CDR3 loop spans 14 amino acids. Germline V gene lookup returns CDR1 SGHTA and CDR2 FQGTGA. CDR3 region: CASSLRLGTDTQYF. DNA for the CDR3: TGTGCCAGCAGCTTACGTCTGGGCACAGATACGCAGTATTTT.

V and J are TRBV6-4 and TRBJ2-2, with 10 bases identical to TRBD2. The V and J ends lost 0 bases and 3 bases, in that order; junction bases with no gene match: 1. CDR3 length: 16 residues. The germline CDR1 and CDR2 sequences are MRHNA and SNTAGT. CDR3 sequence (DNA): TGTGCCAGCAGTGACTCGACTAGCGGGTACACCGGGGAGCTGTTTTTT. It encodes CASSDSTSGYTGELFF.

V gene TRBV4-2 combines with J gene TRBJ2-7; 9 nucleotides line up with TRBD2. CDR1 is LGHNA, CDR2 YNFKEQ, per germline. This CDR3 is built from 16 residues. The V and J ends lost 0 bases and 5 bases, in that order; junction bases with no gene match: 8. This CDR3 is CASSQEDAGGPDEQYF. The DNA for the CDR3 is TGTGCCAGCAGCCAAGAAGATGCGGGGGGGCCGGACGAGCAGTACTTC.

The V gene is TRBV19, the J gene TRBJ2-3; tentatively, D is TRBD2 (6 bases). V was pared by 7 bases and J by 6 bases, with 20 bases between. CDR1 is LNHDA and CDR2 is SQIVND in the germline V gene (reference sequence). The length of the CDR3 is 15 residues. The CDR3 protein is CASNAALAPVDTQYF. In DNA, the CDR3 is TGTGCCAGTAATGCCGCCCTAGCGCCAGTTGATACGCAGTATTTT.